This T cell receptor (beta chain) was identified in a study of OX40 agonist ivuxolimab in advanced cancers. With autoimmune disease history or systemic immunosuppression, patients were excluded. Clones were read by immunoSEQ multiplex PCR, and TCRdb kept only the in-frame ones, dropping some. The repertoire consists of tens of thousands of clones, with roughly 90% occurring once and the leading ten covering roughly 2.6%. This clone has just one count. CDR1 and CDR2 from the germline V gene are SGHRS and YFSETQ. This CDR3 spans 14 amino acids. V was pared by 0 bases and J by 5 bases, with 11 bases between.

This chain uses TRBV5-1 with TRBJ1-1; possible D gene TRBD1, 5 bases. Here the sequenced sample was CD4+ or CD8+ T cells sorted from blood, taken in a trial of the OX40 agonist ivuxolimab. The sequence came from an adult with an advanced solid tumor such as melanoma, head and neck, liver or kidney cancer. The CDR3 nucleotides read TGCGCCAGCAGCTTGGAACCCCGGGGGACTGAAGCTTTCTTT. It is translated as CASSLEPRGTEAFF.